This TCR beta chain appears in the sequencing data of a study of cytomegalovirus exposure and HLA in healthy donors. Vbeta (60) and Jbeta (13) primers were used in the PCR. The table came from immunoSEQ multiplex PCR; TCRdb's copy has only in-frame clones and leaves some out. Among 95,000 to 150,000 clones listed, 76% were seen once. General study points: Researchers reported from a later analysis that most CMV-associated TCR beta chains appeared HLA-restricted. V- and J-gene trimming in TCR beta was tied to a missense DCLRE1C variant by an analysis performed later. Analysis performed later showed TCR beta chains linked to HLA being more clonally expanded than equally common others.

Per the germline V gene, CDR1 is SGHRS and CDR2 is YFSETQ. The CDR3 sequence is 17 residues long. The junction had 10 bases not matched to a gene; V was cut back by 0 bases and J by 4 bases. Comments on this clone: Its antigen is not identified.

The sequenced sample consisted of PBMCs. This chain links TRBV5-1 with TRBJ2-7, with 10 bases identical to TRBD1. This clonotype was obtained from a man in his fifties or sixties in good health and CMV-seronegative. This CDR3 is CASSLAPGQGKLYEQYV. The CDR3 nucleotides are TGCGCCAGCAGCTTGGCTCCGGGACAGGGGAAGTTGTACGAGCAGTACGTC.